The 5 T cell receptor beta chains in this list originate from one sample, sequenced in a study of identical twins. TCRdb itself ran the 5' RACE reads through MiXCR, one entry per CDR3 protein. Of about 240,000 distinct CDR3 sequences listed, more than 9% are singletons. Sequencing was carried out using memory T cells sorted from blood. Every receptor here comes from a middle-aged man in good health.

In its sample, this clonotype was seen many times. The rearrangement joins TRBV4-3 to TRBJ2-4; D is possibly TRBD2 (6 bases). CDR1 and CDR2 (germline): LGHNA, YSLEER. Trimming took off 1 base at V and 8 bases at J, with 18 bases between the two ends. The CDR3 runs to 16 residues. In DNA, the CDR3 is TGCGCCAGCAGCCAAGGACCGGCTGGGGGGACGGACATTCAGTACTTC. Its protein product is CASSQGPAGGTDIQYF.

Turning to this clonotype: This may be a read error, as it is one base from a much larger clone. The chain couples TRBV20-1 to TRBJ2-7, with 9 bases fitting TRBD1. CDR3 size: 13 residues. Germline V CDR1 and CDR2: DFQATT, SNEGSKA (reference sequence). The CDR3 DNA is TGCAGTGCGCTGGGACAGGGAGCGGACGAGCGGTACTTC. This translates into CSALGQGADERYF.

This clonotype is classed as medium-sized (0.01 to 0.1%). This CDR3 reads CASSSDRGNSYEQYF. Written as DNA, the CDR3 is TGTGCCAGCAGCTCCGACAGGGGGAATTCCTACGAGCAGTACTTC. The V call is TRBV7-2, the J call TRBJ2-7; 9 nucleotides line up with TRBD1. With 4 bases clipped from V and 1 base from J, the junction kept 5 bases outside the gene matches. CDR1 is SGHTA, CDR2 FQGNSA, per germline. CDR3 size: 15 residues.

This rearrangement joins TRBV5-1 to TRBJ1-1; a weak D match, TRBD1 (6 bases). The ends were cut back, 4 bases at V and 7 bases at J, with 26 bases in the middle. Germline V lookup: CDR1 SGHRS, CDR2 YFSETQ. The CDR3 runs to 17 residues. CDR3 residues: CASSPWGGSQPSSEAFF. The DNA for the CDR3 is TGCGCCAGCAGCCCGTGGGGGGGCTCCCAGCCAAGTAGTGAAGCTTTCTTT.

This clonotype was detected many times. The chain joins TRBV20-1 to TRBJ2-1, with D perhaps being TRBD1 or TRBD2 (5 bases each). Trimming removed 7 bases at V and 4 bases at J, with 11 bases between. The length of the CDR3 is 12 residues. The germline V gene encodes CDR1 DFQATT and CDR2 SNEGSKA (reference sequence). The CDR3 DNA follows: TGCAGTGGGGGGACCGATTACAATGAGCAGTTCTTC. Its protein product is CSGGTDYNEQFF.